This TCR beta chain was observed in a study of tumor-infiltrating lymphocytes in oesophageal squamous cell carcinoma. From the PCR reads, TCRdb called clonotypes with MiXCR, one entry per CDR3 protein. The profile covers about 6,700 distinct CDR3 sequences, with 13% to 15% appearing a single time and approximately 23% taken by the ten largest. This clonotype was counted at least ten times. A junction end diverges from the germline sequence, so it may reflect a read error. The germline CDR1 and CDR2 sequences are MNHNS and SASEGT. The CDR3 extends over 16 amino acids. V is TRBV6-1 and J is TRBJ2-5; TRBD1 or TRBD2 may be the D gene (5 bases each). The source is a male donor with esophageal squamous cell carcinoma. Sequencing was done on a sample of normal esophageal tissue next to the tumor. CDR3 sequence (DNA): TGTGCCAGCAGTGAAAGGCTTGGGACGGATAATTCACCCCTCCACTTC. Amino acid sequence: CASSERLGTDNSPLHF.